The entry below describes one T cell receptor (beta chain). This clonotype is categorized as large (0.1 to 1%). Its recognized antigen is unknown. Base qualities are not at hand, and no much larger clone is one base apart. This sample is drawn from a study of precursors of human CD4 cytotoxic T cells (dated by TCRdb to the late 2010s). At the level of the whole study: CD4+ memory subsets from approximately 15 donors in total were covered by the bulk TCR-seq analysis. Sequences for both the TCRalpha and TCRbeta chains came out of the TCR-seq analysis of about 14 donors (table S7). The paper as a whole reports these results and caveats: A bigger share of IL-7Rhigh TEMRA clonotypes consisted of expanded effector clonotypes than was the case for TEM or TCM clonotypes. According to the authors, a human observational design cannot definitively establish the direction of differentiation between precursor and effector cells. Compared with TCM and TEM subsets, the IL-7Rhigh and IL-7R- TEMRA subsets had more restricted TCR repertoires, with lower diversity and more expanded clonotypes. Some bulk TCR-seq comparisons included only 13 of the 14 donors, suggesting not every subset was available for every donor.

Reading from cysteine to phenylalanine, the CDR3 counts 16 amino acids. This entry keeps only the CDR3 DNA: 48 bases, framed from base 1. Trimming removed 2 bases from V and 1 base from J, leaving 11 bases between the germline ends. The CDR1 and CDR2 encoded by the germline V gene are MDHEN and SYDVKM. To test whether a precursor-effector relationship exists among CD4 cytotoxic T cells, bulk UMI-based TCR sequencing was run on four sorted CD4+ memory subsets: TCM, TEM, IL-7Rhigh TEMRA, and IL-7R- TEMRA. Cells were obtained from peripheral blood mononuclear cells isolated from human blood. Sequenced on an Illumina MiSeq. The authors' pipeline ran thus. The Shannon-Wiener index, computed in VDJtools, was used to measure repertoire diversity. Expanded TCRbeta clonotypes were defined as those with a clonotype frequency of at least 3. TCRdb reanalyzed the raw reads on its own, using fastp at Q25 for trimming and MiXCR for clone calling, and kept in-frame beta chains. One record per CDR3 amino acid sequence lists the most common genes and DNA. The V and J calls were not made by the authors but by TCRdb's processing. This sample gives several hundred distinct CDR3 sequences in total; around 15% of them show up just once. The ten largest clones capture 9.5% to 12% of the sample.

This clonotype originated in a human donor in good health. Rearrangement joined TRBV28 to TRBJ2-2; the D gene remains uncertain. Sequencing was performed on memory CD4+ T cells from blood (PBMCs). This receptor has the CDR3 CASSLSPDWNTGELFF. In nucleotides, the sequence is TGTGCCAGCAGTTTAAGTCCCGACTGGAACACCGGGGAGCTGTTTTTT.